The clone carrying this T cell receptor (beta chain) was recorded many times. Using unique molecular identifiers, the investigators prepared the TCRbeta library. MiXCR, applied by TCRdb to the PCR reads, yields one record per CDR3 protein. This sample has 150,000 to 200,000 distinct CDR3 sequences, with approximately 6.8% found just once. This sample is part of a study of T-cell reconstitution after alpha-beta-depleted transplantation in children. Germline CDR1 and CDR2: SQVTM and ANQGSEA. This CDR3 has 13 amino acids. The V end lost 6 bases, the J end lost 0 bases, and 12 bases lay between the germline ends.

The rearrangement links TRBV29-1 to TRBJ2-7; D perhaps matches TRBD1 (6 bases). The sequence derives from a human donor who donated a stem cell graft to a child with Wiskott-Aldrich syndrome. The sequenced sample was PBMCs from the stem cell graft donor, obtained from the stem cell graft. CDR3 in DNA: TGCAGCGTCGACGGACAGAGCTCCTACGAGCAGTACTTC. It specifies CSVDGQSSYEQYF.